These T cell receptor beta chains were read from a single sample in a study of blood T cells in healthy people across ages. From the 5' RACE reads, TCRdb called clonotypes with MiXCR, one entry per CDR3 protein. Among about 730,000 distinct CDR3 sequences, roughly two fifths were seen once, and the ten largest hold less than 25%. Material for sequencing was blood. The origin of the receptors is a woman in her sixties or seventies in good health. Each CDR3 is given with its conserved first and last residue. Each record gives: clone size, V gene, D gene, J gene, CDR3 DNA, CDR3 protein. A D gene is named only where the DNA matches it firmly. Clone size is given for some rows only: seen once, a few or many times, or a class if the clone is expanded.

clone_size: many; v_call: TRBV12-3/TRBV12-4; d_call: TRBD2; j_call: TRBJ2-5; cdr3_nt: TGTGCCAGCAGCCCGGGACTAGCGGGAGTGGGGGAGCAGTACTTC; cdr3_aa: CASSPGLAGVGEQYF
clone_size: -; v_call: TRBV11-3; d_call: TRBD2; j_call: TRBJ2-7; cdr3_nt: TGTGCCAGCAGCCCAAAAGCGGGAAGTGTTGTCGAGCAGTACTTC; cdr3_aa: CASSPKAGSVVEQYF
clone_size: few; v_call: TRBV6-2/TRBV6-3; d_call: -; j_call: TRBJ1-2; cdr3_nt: TGTGCCAGCAGTTACGGCCAGCTCTATGGCTACACCTTC; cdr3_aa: CASSYGQLYGYTF
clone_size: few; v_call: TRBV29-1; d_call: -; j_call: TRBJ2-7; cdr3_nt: TGCAGCGTTGAGTTAGGGGACGAGCAGTACTTC; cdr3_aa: CSVELGDEQYF
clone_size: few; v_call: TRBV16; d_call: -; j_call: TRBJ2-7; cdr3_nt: TGTGCCAGCAGCGCGCGCGGCAGGGCGTCCTACGAGCAGTACTTC; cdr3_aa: CASSARGRASYEQYF
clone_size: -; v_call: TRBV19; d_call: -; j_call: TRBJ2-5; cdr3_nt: TGTGCCAGTAGTGATGGACAGAGAGAGGAGACCCAGTACTTC; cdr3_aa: CASSDGQREETQYF
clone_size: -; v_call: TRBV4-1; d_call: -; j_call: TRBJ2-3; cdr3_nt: TGCGCCAGCAGCCAATCGTGGGTGAGCACAGATACGCAGTATTTT; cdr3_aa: CASSQSWVSTDTQYF
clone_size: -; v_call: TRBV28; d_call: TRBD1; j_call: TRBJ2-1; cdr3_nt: TGTGCCAGCAGTCCGAGGACAGGTAGGCAGTTCTTC; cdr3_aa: CASSPRTGRQFF
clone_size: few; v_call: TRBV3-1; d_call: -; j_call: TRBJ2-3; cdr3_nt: TGTGCCAGCAGCCAAGTAGCTAGTATGGACTCCGGTGCGGATACGCAGTATTTT; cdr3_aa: CASSQVASMDSGADTQYF
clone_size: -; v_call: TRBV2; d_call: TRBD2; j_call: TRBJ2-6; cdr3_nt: TGTGCCAGCAGTGAAGTGACTAGCGAATCTGGGGCCAACGTCCTGACTTTC; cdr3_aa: CASSEVTSESGANVLTF
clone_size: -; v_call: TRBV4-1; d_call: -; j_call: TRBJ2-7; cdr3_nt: TGCGCCAGCAGCCAAGACGATGCCGGGTTTGCCTACGAGCAGTACTTC; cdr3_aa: CASSQDDAGFAYEQYF
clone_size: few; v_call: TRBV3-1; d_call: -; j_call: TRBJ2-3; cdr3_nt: TGTGCCAGCAGCCCCCTAGGAGGTCAAGGCACAGATACGCAGTATTTT; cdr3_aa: CASSPLGGQGTDTQYF
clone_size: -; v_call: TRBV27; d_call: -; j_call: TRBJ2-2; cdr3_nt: TGTGCCAGCAGTTATTGGGCAGGGAGCGACGGGGAGCTGTTTTTT; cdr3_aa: CASSYWAGSDGELFF
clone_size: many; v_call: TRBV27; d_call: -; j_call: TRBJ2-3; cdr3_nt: TGTGCCAGCAGTTTACTTACTAGCACAGATACGCAGTATTTT; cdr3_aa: CASSLLTSTDTQYF
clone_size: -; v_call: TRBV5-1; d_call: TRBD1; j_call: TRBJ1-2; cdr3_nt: TGCGCCAGCAGCACGGGGGGACAGGAGTTTGGCTACACCTTC; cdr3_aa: CASSTGGQEFGYTF
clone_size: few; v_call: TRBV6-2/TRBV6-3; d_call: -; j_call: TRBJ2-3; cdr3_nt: TGTGCCAGCAGAGCCTCTCACAGTGAAGTCGATACGCAGTATTTT; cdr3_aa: CASRASHSEVDTQYF
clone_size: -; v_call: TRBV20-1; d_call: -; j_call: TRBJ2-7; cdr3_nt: TGCAGTGCTAGAGATTTAGGGCAGGCGGGCTACGAGCAGTACTTC; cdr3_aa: CSARDLGQAGYEQYF
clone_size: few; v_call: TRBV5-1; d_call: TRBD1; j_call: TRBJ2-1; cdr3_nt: TGCGCCAGCATTCTTCGGGACAGGGGTTTCGATGAGCAGTTCTTC; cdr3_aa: CASILRDRGFDEQFF
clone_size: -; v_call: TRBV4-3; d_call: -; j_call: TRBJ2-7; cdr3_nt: TGCGCCAGCAGCCAAGATGCAGGGGCCCTACCCTACGAGCAGTACTTC; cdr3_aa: CASSQDAGALPYEQYF
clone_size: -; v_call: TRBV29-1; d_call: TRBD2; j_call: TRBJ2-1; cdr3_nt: TGCAGCGTTGAACTAGCGGGAGACCAAGAGACCCAGTTCTTC; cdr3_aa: CSVELAGDQETQFF
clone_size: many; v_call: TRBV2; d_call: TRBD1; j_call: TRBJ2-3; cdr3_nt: TGTGCCAGCAAGGACAGGTCTAGCACAGATACGCAGTATTTT; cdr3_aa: CASKDRSSTDTQYF
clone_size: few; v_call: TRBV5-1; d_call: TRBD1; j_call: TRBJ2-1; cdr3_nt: TGCGCCAGCAGTGGACAGGGGTCGAGGAATGAGCAGTTCTTC; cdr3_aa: CASSGQGSRNEQFF
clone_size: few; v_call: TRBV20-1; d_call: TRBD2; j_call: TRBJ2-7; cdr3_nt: TGCAGTGCTAGAGCCGGGACTAGGGTCTACGAGCAGTACTTC; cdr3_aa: CSARAGTRVYEQYF
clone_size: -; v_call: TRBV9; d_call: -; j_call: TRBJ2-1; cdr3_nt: TGTGCCAGCAGCGTAAAGTGGTCAGGGAATTACAATGAGCAGTTCTTC; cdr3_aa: CASSVKWSGNYNEQFF
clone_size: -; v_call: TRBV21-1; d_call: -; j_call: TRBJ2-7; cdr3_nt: TGTGCCAGCAGCAAAGACTGCTTCTACGAGCAGTACTTC; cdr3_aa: CASSKDCFYEQYF
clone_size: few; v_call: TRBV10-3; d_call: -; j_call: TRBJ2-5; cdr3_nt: TGTGCCATCAGCAGCCAGGACGGGACCCAGTACTTC; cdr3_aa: CAISSQDGTQYF
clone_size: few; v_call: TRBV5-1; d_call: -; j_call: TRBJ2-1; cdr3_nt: TGCGCCAGCAGCCCCGGACAGCCCCACTACAATGAGCAGTTCTTC; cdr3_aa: CASSPGQPHYNEQFF
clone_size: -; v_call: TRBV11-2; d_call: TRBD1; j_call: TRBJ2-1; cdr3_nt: TGTGCCAGCAGCTTAACGACAGGGGGCTGGGATGAGCAGTTCTTC; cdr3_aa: CASSLTTGGWDEQFF
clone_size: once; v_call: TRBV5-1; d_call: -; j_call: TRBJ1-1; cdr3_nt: TGCGCCAGCGGATACGGGGGGCCGGACACTGAAGCTTTCTTT; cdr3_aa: CASGYGGPDTEAFF
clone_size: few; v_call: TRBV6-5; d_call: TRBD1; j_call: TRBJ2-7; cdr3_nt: TGTGCCAGCAGTCGCCCAGGTGTGGGACAGCTCTTCTACGAGCAGTACTTC; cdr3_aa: CASSRPGVGQLFYEQYF
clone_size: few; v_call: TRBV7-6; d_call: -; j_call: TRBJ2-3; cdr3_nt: TGTGCCAGCAGCTTAGGCCGACTATCATTGGGCCCAGATACGCAGTATTTT; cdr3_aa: CASSLGRLSLGPDTQYF
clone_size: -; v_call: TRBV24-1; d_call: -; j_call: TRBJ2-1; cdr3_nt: TGTGCCACCAGTGATTTAGGGACGCTTAATGAGCAGTTCTTC; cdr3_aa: CATSDLGTLNEQFF
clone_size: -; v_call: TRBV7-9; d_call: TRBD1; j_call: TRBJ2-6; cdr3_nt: TGTGCCAGCAGCTTGACAGGGGAGTCTGGGGCCAACGTCCTGACTTTC; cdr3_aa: CASSLTGESGANVLTF
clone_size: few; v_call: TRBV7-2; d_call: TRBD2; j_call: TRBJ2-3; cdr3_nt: TGTGCCAGCAGCTTAGTCGCGGGGGTCCCCTCCACAGATACGCAGTATTTT; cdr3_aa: CASSLVAGVPSTDTQYF
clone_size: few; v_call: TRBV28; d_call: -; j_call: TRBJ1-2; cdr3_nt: TGTGCCAGCAGTTTAGGGGGGCAGGACTATGGCTACACCTTC; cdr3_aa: CASSLGGQDYGYTF
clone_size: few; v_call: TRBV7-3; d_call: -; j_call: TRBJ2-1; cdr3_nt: TGTGCCAGCAGTGGTTCTATAGGGTACAATGAGCAGTTCTTC; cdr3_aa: CASSGSIGYNEQFF
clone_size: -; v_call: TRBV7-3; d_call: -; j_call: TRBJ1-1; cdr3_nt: TGTGCCAGCAGCTTAAATCAGGTGAACACTGAAGCTTTCTTT; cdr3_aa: CASSLNQVNTEAFF
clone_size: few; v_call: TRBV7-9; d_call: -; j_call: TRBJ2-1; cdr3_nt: TGTGCCAGCAGCTTAGTCCGCAGCGCCTACAATGAGCAGTTCTTC; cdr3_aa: CASSLVRSAYNEQFF
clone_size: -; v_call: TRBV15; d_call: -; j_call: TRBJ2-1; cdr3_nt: TGTGCCACCAGCAGAGAGCCGCCGAGCTCCTACAATGGGCAGTTCTTC; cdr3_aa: CATSREPPSSYNGQFF
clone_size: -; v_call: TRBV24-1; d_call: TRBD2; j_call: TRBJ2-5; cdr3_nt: TGTGCCACCAGTGAGGCTAGCGGGAGTACGACCCAGTACTTC; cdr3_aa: CATSEASGSTTQYF
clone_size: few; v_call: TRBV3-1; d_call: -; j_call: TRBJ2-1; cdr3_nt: TGTGCCAGCAGCCAAGATTACGGTGAGCAGTTCTTC; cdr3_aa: CASSQDYGEQFF
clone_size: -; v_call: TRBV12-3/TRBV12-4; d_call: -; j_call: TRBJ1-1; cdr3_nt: TGTGCCAGCAGCGAGGGGAGCAGGGTGGGCACTGAAGCTTTCTTT; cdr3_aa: CASSEGSRVGTEAFF